Following are 6 T cell receptor beta chains from one sample sequenced in a study of CD8 T cells in Susac syndrome. Reverse transcription of about 0.5 to 1 ug RNA used random hexamers. TCRdb ran MiXCR on the immunoSEQ multiplex PCR reads and lists one entry per CDR3 protein. The table lists over 150,000 distinct CDR3 sequences, approximately 93% of them singletons. The sequenced material came from CD4+ T cells from PBMCs. These receptors were taken from a human donor with multiple sclerosis.

This chain joins TRBV6-1 and TRBJ2-6; TRBD1 might be the D (5 bases). In germline, CDR1 is MNHNS, CDR2 SASEGT. The CDR3 has 15 residues. V shed 4 bases and J shed 0 bases, with 7 bases lying between them. The CDR3 region has the DNA TGTGCCAGCAGTGGGACAACCTCTGGGGCCAACGTCCTGACTTTC. The encoded protein is CASSGTTSGANVLTF.

This chain connects TRBV5-1 to TRBJ2-6; D is uncertain. The CDR3 sequence is 15 residues long. Per the germline V gene, CDR1 is SGHRS and CDR2 is YFSETQ. V lost 1 base and J lost 6, with 11 bases in between. Here the CDR3 DNA reads TGCGCCAGCAGCTTGATACTTCCATCGGCCAACGTCCTGACTTTC. This sequence encodes CASSLILPSANVLTF.

V gene TRBV19 combines with J gene TRBJ2-1; 7 nucleotides match TRBD2. Losses at the gene ends were 4 bases for V and 0 bases for J; bases not matched to a gene: 3. Looked up from germline, CDR1 is LNHDA and CDR2 is SQIVND (reference sequence). This CDR3 contains 15 residues. CDR3 region: CASSNLAASYNEQFF. DNA of the CDR3: TGTGCCAGTAGTAACCTAGCGGCCTCCTACAATGAGCAGTTCTTC.

The genes are TRBV20-1 and TRBJ2-3; no reliable D call. CDR1 and CDR2 from the germline V gene are DFQATT and SNEGSKA (reference sequence). The V end lost 2 bases, the J end lost 4 bases, and 10 bases lay between the germline ends. CDR3 length: 13 amino acids. CDR3 nucleotides: TGCAGTGCTAGAAATCCCAATCCAGATACGCAGTATTTT. Its protein is CSARNPNPDTQYF.

The chain combines TRBV29-1 with TRBJ2-7; 14 bases map to TRBD2. The CDR3 has 14 amino acids. Germline V CDR1 and CDR2: SQVTM, ANQGSEA. Trimming cost V 6 bases and J 5 bases; bases outside gene matches: 6. Here the CDR3 reads CSVIPGLAGDEQYF. DNA for the CDR3: TGCAGCGTGATACCGGGACTAGCGGGGGACGAGCAGTACTTC.

A single count supports this clonotype. V gene TRBV5-1 combines with J gene TRBJ2-1; TRBD2 agrees at 9 bases. CDR1 and CDR2 (germline): SGHRS, YFSETQ. The CDR3 is 15 amino acids. J gave up 9 bases and V 4 bases, and 11 bases lay outside the gene matches. CDR3 sequence: CASSPLAGRSAEQFF. The CDR3 bases are TGCGCCAGCAGCCCTCTAGCGGGAAGAAGCGCTGAGCAGTTCTTC.